The source of this T cell receptor beta chain is a study of blood T cell repertoires in COVID-19. Study-level background: T cells, B-cell-depleted T cells, or PBMCs provided the cDNA or gDNA that served as material.

Per the original data handling: How many nucleated cells were present was estimated from reference gene primer amplification. Here immunoSEQ multiplex PCR was the method, and the copy in TCRdb shows in-frame clones only, minus some. V, J and clone size derive from that table, while D and trimming were established from the DNA sequence. This table holds about 41,000 clones, around nine tenths found once. The TCR comes from a man aged 35 to 55 with COVID-19, enrolled during active disease. The sample comprised peripheral blood.

The CDR3 nucleotides are TGTGCCAGCAGTTTTTGGGACAGGGATTTCCAAGAGACCCAGTACTTC. This gives the protein CASSFWDRDFQETQYF. This rearrangement joins TRBV27 to TRBJ2-5, with TRBD1 matching over 9 bases. From germline, CDR1 is MNHEY and CDR2 SMNVEV (reference sequence). The V gene end was trimmed by 3 bases and the J gene end by 1 base; junction bases not matched to a gene: 6. The CDR3 runs 16 residues.